These T cell receptor beta chains were read from a single sample in a study of cytomegalovirus exposure and HLA in healthy donors. This table comes from immunoSEQ multiplex PCR, and its TCRdb copy is limited to in-frame clones, with some not included. The table has 150,000 to 200,000 clones, 85% to 90% seen once. Specimen: PBMCs. All receptors derive from a woman aged 18-29 years in good health and CMV-seronegative. Each CDR3 is given with its conserved first and last residue. The D gene is left open where the match is weak. Clone size is shown for a subset of rows, as once, few, many or a class of expanded clone.

v_call	d_call	j_call	clone_size	cdr3_nt	cdr3_aa
TRBV9	-	TRBJ2-3	-	TGTGCCAGCAGCGTAGACGGGAGAGATGCAGATACGCAGTATTTT	CASSVDGRDADTQYF
TRBV19	-	TRBJ2-7	-	TGTGCCAGTAGTTGGACAGCGCCCCAAGGGGAGCAGTACTTC	CASSWTAPQGEQYF
TRBV7-2	TRBD2	TRBJ2-3	-	TGTGCCAGCAGCTTTCGACTAGCCCTCACAGATACGCAGTATTTT	CASSFRLALTDTQYF
TRBV28	TRBD1	TRBJ2-7	-	TGTGCCAGCAGTTCAAAACGGGACAGGGTTAACGAGCAGTACTTC	CASSSKRDRVNEQYF
TRBV18	-	TRBJ2-7	-	TGTGCCAGCTCACGATCAACCTCCAGCTACGAGCAGTACTTC	CASSRSTSSYEQYF
TRBV9	-	TRBJ1-1	-	TGTGCCAGCAGCGTAGATGCGAGGTCCGAAGCTTTCTTT	CASSVDARSEAFF
TRBV6-6	TRBD1	TRBJ1-2	few	TGTGCCAGCAGGGAGACAGGGGGAAATACCTATGGCTACACCTTC	CASRETGGNTYGYTF
TRBV9	-	TRBJ2-3	-	TGTGCCAGCAGCGCCTTAGGGGCAGATACGCAGTATTTT	CASSALGADTQYF
TRBV28	-	TRBJ1-3	-	TGTGCCAGCAGTGAAACCTTCGAAAGCACTGGAAACACCATATATTTT	CASSETFESTGNTIYF
TRBV6-5	-	TRBJ1-2	-	TGTGCCAGCAGACCCCCCCAGGGCTATGGCTACACCTTC	CASRPPQGYGYTF
TRBV25-1	-	TRBJ1-2	-	TGTGCCAGCAGTGACAGGGATGGCTACACCTTC	CASSDRDGYTF
TRBV7-9	-	TRBJ2-7	-	TGTGCCAGCAGCTTAGTTCGGGATGCCGAGCAGTACTTC	CASSLVRDAEQYF
TRBV28	-	TRBJ2-7	-	TGTGCCAGCAGTTCCCAGACAGTCTCCTACGAGCAGTACTTC	CASSSQTVSYEQYF
TRBV7-9	-	TRBJ2-3	-	TGTGCCAGCAGCTTAGCGCTGGGGGCTGTGCGCACAGATACGCAGTATTTT	CASSLALGAVRTDTQYF
TRBV30	-	TRBJ1-3	-	TGTGCCTGGACCCTTAGGGGCGGGAGAAACACCATATATTTT	CAWTLRGGRNTIYF
TRBV7-6	-	TRBJ2-7	few	TGTGCCAGCAGCTTAGGGGGCAGGGCAACCTACGAGCAGTACTTC	CASSLGGRATYEQYF
TRBV7-2	-	TRBJ2-3	-	TGTGCCAGCAGCTCGAGTTACACAGATACGCAGTATTTT	CASSSSYTDTQYF
TRBV5-5	-	TRBJ2-4	once	TGTGCCAGCAGCTTGGGACCCCGGGACATTCAGTACTTC	CASSLGPRDIQYF
TRBV6-1	-	TRBJ1-2	-	TGTGCCAGCAGTGAGACCTGGAGGCAGGGCTACACCTTC	CASSETWRQGYTF
TRBV5-3	TRBD2	TRBJ2-7	-	TGTGCCAGCAGTTTTCCGGGAGGGTCGATCTACGAGCAGTACTTC	CASSFPGGSIYEQYF
TRBV7-9	TRBD2	TRBJ2-2	-	TGTGCCAGCACCCGGGGGGAGGCCGGGGAGCTGTTTTTT	CASTRGEAGELFF
TRBV6-6	-	TRBJ1-5	-	TGTGCCAGCAGTTACTCCAGGCTTAATCAGCCCCAGCATTTT	CASSYSRLNQPQHF
TRBV7-9	-	TRBJ2-1	-	TGTGCCAGCAGCCCAGCTAGCTCCCTCTGGAATGAGCAGTTCTTC	CASSPASSLWNEQFF
TRBV10-3	-	TRBJ1-1	few	TGTGCCATCAGTGCCGAGGGAGCGGGAAGGACTGAAGCTTTCTTT	CAISAEGAGRTEAFF
TRBV19	-	TRBJ1-5	once	TGTGCCAGTAGCGAGACAGGTGGCTTCACGACCCAGCATTTT	CASSETGGFTTQHF
TRBV6-5	-	TRBJ1-1	-	TGTGCCAGCAGTTACAGCCCGAGAGGGTTCAACACTGAAGCTTTCTTT	CASSYSPRGFNTEAFF
TRBV6-4	-	TRBJ2-2	-	TGTGCCAGCAGTGAAGTGCAGTCGAACACCGGGGAGCTGTTTTTT	CASSEVQSNTGELFF
TRBV30	-	TRBJ2-1	-	TGTGCCTGGATCCAGGGTAATGAGCAGTTCTTC	CAWIQGNEQFF
TRBV7-9	-	TRBJ2-4	-	TGTGCCAGCAGCTTATCGGACATTTTAAACATTCAGTACTTC	CASSLSDILNIQYF
TRBV28	-	TRBJ2-7	-	TGTGCCAGCAATACTCAGGGGACCCCCTACGAGCAGTACTTC	CASNTQGTPYEQYF
TRBV5-6	-	TRBJ2-5	-	TGTGCCAGCAGCTTGGGTGCAGGGCAGACCCAGTACTTC	CASSLGAGQTQYF
TRBV18	-	TRBJ1-1	once	TGTGCCAGCTCACCCCCGTCCACTATGAACACTGAAGCTTTCTTT	CASSPPSTMNTEAFF
TRBV2	TRBD1	TRBJ2-2	-	TGTGCCAGCAGGCGACAGGGAACGAACACCGGGGAGCTGTTTTTT	CASRRQGTNTGELFF
TRBV5-4	-	TRBJ2-7	-	TGTGCCAGCAGCTTGGGAGAGGATTCCTACGAGCAGTACTTC	CASSLGEDSYEQYF
TRBV9	TRBD2	TRBJ2-1	-	TGTGCCAGCAGCGGTGGACTAGCGGCCTACAATGAGCAGTTCTTC	CASSGGLAAYNEQFF
TRBV6-5	-	TRBJ1-2	few	TGTGCCAGCAGTTCAGGCTATGGCTACACCTTC	CASSSGYGYTF
TRBV6-5	TRBD2	TRBJ2-2	-	TGTGCCAGCAGTTACCGGACTAGCGGGAGAGGCGGGGAGCTGTTTTTT	CASSYRTSGRGGELFF
TRBV5-1	-	TRBJ2-5	-	TGCGCCAGCATCCAGCGGTTCCAAGAGACCCAGTACTTC	CASIQRFQETQYF
TRBV10-1	TRBD2	TRBJ2-2	-	TGCGCCAGCAGTGACTGGACTAGCGGGCAGAACACCGGGGAGCTGTTTTTT	CASSDWTSGQNTGELFF
TRBV4-2	TRBD1	TRBJ1-1	-	TGTGCCAGCAGCCAGACCTTTGACAGGGGGGAAGCTTTCTTT	CASSQTFDRGEAFF
TRBV19	-	TRBJ1-5	-	TGTGCCAGTAGGGACTCTGCAGGGGATTCGGGTCAGCCCCAGCATTTT	CASRDSAGDSGQPQHF
TRBV6-1	-	TRBJ1-6	-	TGTGCCAGCAGTGAGTTCGACAGGAGCTCCTATAATTCACCCCTCCACTTT	CASSEFDRSSYNSPLHF
TRBV2	-	TRBJ2-1	few	TGTGCCAGCATGGACAGAAACAATGAGCAGTTCTTC	CASMDRNNEQFF
TRBV18	-	TRBJ2-7	-	TGTGCCAGCTCAGCGGACAGCCGAGGGCAGTACTTC	CASSADSRGQYF
TRBV30	-	TRBJ1-1	-	TGTGCCTGGACGGAGGGCCCCACTGAAGCTTTCTTT	CAWTEGPTEAFF
TRBV7-6	TRBD1	TRBJ1-2	-	TGTGCCAGCAGCGGGGGACAGGGAATTGAGGGCTACACCTTC	CASSGGQGIEGYTF
TRBV25-1	-	TRBJ2-3	-	TGTGCCAGCAGTGACCCCCGGGCGGGAACAGATACGCAGTATTTT	CASSDPRAGTDTQYF
TRBV25-1	-	TRBJ1-2	-	TGTGCCAGCAGTTGGAGTTATGGCTACACCTTC	CASSWSYGYTF
TRBV10-3	-	TRBJ2-5	-	TGTGCCATCAGTGAAAGGTCGGGGCGGGCGGGGGAGACCCAGTACTTC	CAISERSGRAGETQYF
TRBV7-9	TRBD2	TRBJ2-1	-	TGTGCCAGCGCGGCGGGAGGGCCCAGGTGGGATGAGCAGTTCTTC	CASAAGGPRWDEQFF
TRBV4-2	TRBD2	TRBJ2-1	-	TGTGCCAGCAGCCAAGATTCGGGGACTAGCACTGTCTTC	CASSQDSGTSTVF
TRBV2	TRBD1	TRBJ1-4	-	TGTGCCAGCATTGCCCTCCTTGGGACAGGGAACGAAAAACTGTTTTTT	CASIALLGTGNEKLFF
TRBV19	TRBD2	TRBJ2-3	-	TGTGCCAGTAGTATAGGCCTAGCGGGAGAGTCAGATACGCAGTATTTT	CASSIGLAGESDTQYF